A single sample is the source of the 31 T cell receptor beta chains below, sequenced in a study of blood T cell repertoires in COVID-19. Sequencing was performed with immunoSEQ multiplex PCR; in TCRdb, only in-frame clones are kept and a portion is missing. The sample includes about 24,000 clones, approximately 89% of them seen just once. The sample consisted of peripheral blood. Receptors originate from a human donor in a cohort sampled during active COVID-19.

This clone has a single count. The CDR3 DNA reads as TGTGCCAGCAGCTTAGGCCTTGGATCCGGGACAAAAATTTACAATGAGCAGTTCTTC. It encodes CASSLGLGSGTKIYNEQFF. The chain couples TRBV7-6 to TRBJ2-1; TRBD1 might be the D (6 bases). Trimming took 1 base from V and 4 from J, leaving 23 bases between them. The CDR3 is 19 residues long. Germline V CDR1 and CDR2: SGHVS, FNYEAQ.

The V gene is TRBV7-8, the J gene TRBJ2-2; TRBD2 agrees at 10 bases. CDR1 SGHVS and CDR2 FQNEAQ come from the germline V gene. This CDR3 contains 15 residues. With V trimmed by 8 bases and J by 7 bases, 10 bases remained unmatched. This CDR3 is CASDPSGGAVGELFF. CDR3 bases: TGTGCCAGCGACCCAAGCGGGGGGGCCGTCGGGGAGCTGTTTTTT.

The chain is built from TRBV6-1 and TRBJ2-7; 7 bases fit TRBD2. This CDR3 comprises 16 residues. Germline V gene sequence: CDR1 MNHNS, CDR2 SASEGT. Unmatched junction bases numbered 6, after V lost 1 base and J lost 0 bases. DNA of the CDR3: TGTGCCAGCAGTGAAGAGCGGGGTCTTTTCTCCTACGAGCAGTACTTC. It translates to CASSEERGLFSYEQYF.

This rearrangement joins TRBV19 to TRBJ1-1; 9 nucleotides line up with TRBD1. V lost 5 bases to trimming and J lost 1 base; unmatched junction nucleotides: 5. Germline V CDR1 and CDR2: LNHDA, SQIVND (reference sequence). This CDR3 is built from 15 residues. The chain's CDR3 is CASSAPGQGNTEAFF. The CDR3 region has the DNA TGTGCCAGTAGTGCGCCGGGACAGGGGAACACTGAAGCTTTCTTT.

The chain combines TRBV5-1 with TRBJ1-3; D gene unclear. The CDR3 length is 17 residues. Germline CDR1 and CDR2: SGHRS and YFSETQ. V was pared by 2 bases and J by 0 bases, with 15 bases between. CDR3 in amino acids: CASSLTSEPISGNTIYF. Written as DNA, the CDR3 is TGCGCCAGCAGCTTAACTTCCGAACCGATCTCTGGAAACACCATATATTTT.

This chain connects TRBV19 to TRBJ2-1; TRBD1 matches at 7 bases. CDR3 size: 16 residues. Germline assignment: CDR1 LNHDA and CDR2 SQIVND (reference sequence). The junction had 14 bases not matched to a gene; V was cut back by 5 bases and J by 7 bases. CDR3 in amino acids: CASSPPTGTVGNEQFF. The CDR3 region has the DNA TGTGCCAGTAGTCCCCCGACAGGGACAGTCGGAAATGAGCAGTTCTTC.

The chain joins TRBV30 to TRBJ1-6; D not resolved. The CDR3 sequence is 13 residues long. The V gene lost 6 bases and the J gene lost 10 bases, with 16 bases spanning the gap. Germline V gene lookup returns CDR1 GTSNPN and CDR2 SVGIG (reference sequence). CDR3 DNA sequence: TGTGCCTGCCCCGTCGCGACGGGGTCACCCCTCCACTTT. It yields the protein CACPVATGSPLHF.

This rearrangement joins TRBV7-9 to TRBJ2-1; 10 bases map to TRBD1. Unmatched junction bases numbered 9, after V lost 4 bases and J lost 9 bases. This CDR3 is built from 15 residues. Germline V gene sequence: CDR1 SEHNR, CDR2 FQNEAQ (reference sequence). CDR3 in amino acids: CASSYRDRGLGEQFF. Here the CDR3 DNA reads TGTGCCAGCAGCTATCGGGACAGGGGTCTGGGTGAGCAGTTCTTC.

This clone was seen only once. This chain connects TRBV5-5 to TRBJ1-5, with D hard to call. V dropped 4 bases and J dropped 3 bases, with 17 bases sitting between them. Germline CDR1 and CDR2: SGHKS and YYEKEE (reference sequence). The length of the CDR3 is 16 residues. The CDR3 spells CASSTDPNGANQPQHF. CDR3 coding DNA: TGTGCCAGCAGCACCGACCCTAACGGAGCCAATCAGCCCCAGCATTTT.

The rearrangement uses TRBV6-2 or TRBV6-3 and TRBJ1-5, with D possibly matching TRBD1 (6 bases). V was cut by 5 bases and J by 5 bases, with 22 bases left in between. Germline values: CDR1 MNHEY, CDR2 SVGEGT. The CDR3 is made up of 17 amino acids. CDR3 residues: CASSPPSRGGPYQPQHF. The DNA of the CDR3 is TGTGCCAGCAGTCCCCCGTCCCGGGGGGGGCCTTATCAGCCCCAGCATTTT.

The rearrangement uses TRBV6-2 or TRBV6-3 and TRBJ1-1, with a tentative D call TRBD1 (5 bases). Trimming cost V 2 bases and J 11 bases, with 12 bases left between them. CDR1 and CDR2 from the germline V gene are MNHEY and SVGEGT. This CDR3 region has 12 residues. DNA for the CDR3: TGTGCCAGCAGTTACCCGGACAATCGTGCTTTCTTT. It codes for CASSYPDNRAFF.

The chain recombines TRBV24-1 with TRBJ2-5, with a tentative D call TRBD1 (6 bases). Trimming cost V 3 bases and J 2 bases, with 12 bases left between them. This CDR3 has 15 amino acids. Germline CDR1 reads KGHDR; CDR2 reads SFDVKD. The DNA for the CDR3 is TGTGCCACCAGTGATCCAGGACAGTTTCAAGAGACCCAGTACTTC. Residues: CATSDPGQFQETQYF.

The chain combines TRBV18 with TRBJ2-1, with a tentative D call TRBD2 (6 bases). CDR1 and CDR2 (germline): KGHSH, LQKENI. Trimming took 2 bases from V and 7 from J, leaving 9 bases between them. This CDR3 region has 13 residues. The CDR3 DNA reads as TGTGCCAGCTCACCAACAGGACTAAATGAGCAGTTCTTC. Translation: CASSPTGLNEQFF.

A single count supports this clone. CDR3 sequence (DNA): TGTGCCAGCAGCTTGGATCTAGCGTCGGGAGAGACCCAGTACTTC. Its protein is CASSLDLASGETQYF. This chain connects TRBV5-6 to TRBJ2-5; possible D gene TRBD2, 6 bases. Trimming left V 0 bases short and J 4 bases short, with 13 bases between. Germline values: CDR1 SGHDT, CDR2 YYEEEE. The CDR3 totals 15 residues.

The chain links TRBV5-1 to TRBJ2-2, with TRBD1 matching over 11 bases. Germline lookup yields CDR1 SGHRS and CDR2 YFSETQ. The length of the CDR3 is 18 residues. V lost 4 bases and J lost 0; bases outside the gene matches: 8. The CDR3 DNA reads TGCGCCAGCAGCGGACAGGGGGCTGGTCCCACGAACACCGGGGAGCTGTTTTTT. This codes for CASSGQGAGPTNTGELFF.

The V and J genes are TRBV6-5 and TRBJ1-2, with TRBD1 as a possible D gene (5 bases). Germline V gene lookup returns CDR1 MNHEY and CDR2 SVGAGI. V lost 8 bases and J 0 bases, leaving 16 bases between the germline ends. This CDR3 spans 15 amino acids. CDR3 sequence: CASGTAGTTNYGYTF. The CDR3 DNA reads TGTGCCAGCGGTACGGCAGGGACTACTAACTATGGCTACACCTTC.

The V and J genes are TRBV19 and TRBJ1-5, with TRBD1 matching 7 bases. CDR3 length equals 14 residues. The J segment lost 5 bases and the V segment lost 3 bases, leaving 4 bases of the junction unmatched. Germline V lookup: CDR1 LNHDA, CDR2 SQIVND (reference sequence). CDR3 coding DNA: TGTGCCAGTAGTATTGTAGGGGGCCATCAGCCCCAGCATTTT. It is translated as CASSIVGGHQPQHF.

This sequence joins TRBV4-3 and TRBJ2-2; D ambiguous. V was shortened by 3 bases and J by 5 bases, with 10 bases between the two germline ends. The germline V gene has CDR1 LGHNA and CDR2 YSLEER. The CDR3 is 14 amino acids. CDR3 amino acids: CASSHTIGTGELFF. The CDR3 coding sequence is TGCGCCAGCAGCCACACCATCGGGACCGGGGAGCTGTTTTTT.

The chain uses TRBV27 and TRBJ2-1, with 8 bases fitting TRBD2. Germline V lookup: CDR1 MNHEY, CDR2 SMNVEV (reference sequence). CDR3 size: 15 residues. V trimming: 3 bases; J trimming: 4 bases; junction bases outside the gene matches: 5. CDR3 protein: CASSFSASGYNEQFF. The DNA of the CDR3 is TGTGCCAGCAGTTTTTCGGCTAGCGGGTACAATGAGCAGTTCTTC.

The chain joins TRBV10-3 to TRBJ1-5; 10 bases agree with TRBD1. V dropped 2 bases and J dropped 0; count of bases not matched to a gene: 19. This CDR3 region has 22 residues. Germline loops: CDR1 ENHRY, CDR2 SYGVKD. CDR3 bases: TGTGCCATCAGTGAGCGCGGGACAGTGGGACAGGGGACCACTTATAGCAATCAGCCCCAGCATTTT. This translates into CAISERGTVGQGTTYSNQPQHF.

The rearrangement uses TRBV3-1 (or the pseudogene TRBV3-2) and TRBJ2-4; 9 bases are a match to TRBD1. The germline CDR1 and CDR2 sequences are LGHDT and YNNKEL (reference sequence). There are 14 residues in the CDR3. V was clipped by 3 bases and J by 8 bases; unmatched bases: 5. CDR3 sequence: CASSQGTGNYIQYF. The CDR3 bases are TGTGCCAGCAGCCAGGGGACAGGGAATTACATTCAGTACTTC.

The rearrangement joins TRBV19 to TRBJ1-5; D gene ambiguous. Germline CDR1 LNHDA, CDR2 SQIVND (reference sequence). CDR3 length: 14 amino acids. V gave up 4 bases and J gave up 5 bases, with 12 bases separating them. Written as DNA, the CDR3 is TGTGCCAGTAGTAGGAGGTCGGTGGATCAGCCCCAGCATTTT. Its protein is CASSRRSVDQPQHF.

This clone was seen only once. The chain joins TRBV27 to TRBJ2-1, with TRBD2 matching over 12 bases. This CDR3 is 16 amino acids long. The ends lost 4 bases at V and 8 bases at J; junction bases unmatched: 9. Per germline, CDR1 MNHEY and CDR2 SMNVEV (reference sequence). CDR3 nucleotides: TGTGCCAGCAGTTCCCTCCGACTAGCGGGAGACTATGAGCAGTTCTTC. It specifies CASSSLRLAGDYEQFF.

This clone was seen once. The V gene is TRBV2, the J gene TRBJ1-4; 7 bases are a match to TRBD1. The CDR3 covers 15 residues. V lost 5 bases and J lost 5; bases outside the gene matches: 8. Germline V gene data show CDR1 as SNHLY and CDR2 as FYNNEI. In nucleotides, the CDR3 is TGTGCCAGCAGTATGACAGGGAATTTGAATGAAAAACTGTTTTTT. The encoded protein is CASSMTGNLNEKLFF.

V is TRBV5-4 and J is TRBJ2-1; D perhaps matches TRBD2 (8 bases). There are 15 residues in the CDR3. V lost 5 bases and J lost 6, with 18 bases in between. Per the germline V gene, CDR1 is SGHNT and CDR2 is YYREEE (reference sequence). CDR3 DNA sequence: TGTGCCAGCAGTACGAGGGGGCGGGGGGTCAATGAGCAGTTCTTC. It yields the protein CASSTRGRGVNEQFF. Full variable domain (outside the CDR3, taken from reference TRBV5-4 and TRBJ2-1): ETGVTQSPTHLIKTRGQQVTLRCSSQSGHNTVSWYQQALGQGPQFIFQYYREEENGRGNFPPRFSGLQFPNYSSELNVNALELDDSALYLCASSTRGRGVNEQFFGPGTRLTVL.

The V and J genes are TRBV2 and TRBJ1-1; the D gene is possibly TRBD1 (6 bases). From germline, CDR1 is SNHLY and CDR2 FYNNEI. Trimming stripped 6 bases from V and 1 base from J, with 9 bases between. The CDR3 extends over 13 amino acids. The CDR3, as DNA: TGTGCCAGCAGCGTGGGACAGAACACTGAAGCTTTCTTT. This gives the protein CASSVGQNTEAFF.

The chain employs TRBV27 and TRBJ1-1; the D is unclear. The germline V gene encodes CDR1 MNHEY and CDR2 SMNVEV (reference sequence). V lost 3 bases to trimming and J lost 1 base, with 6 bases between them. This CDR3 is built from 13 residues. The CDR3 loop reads CASSFGKNTEAFF. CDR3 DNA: TGTGCCAGCAGTTTCGGGAAGAACACTGAAGCTTTCTTT.

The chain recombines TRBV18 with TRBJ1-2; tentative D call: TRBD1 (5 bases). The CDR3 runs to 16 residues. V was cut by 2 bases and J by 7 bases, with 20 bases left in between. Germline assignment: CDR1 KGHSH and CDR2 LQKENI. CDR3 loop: CASSPDSFPALGGYTF. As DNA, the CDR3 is TGTGCCAGCTCACCAGACAGCTTCCCGGCTTTGGGTGGCTACACCTTC.

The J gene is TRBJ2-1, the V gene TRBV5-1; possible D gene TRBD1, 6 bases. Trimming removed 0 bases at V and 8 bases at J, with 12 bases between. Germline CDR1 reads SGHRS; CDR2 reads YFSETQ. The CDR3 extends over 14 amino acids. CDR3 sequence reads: CASSLVGHRDEQFF. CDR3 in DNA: TGCGCCAGCAGCTTGGTGGGACACCGAGATGAGCAGTTCTTC.

The CDR3 nucleotides read TGTGCCAGCAGCTTAAGCCAGGGGAGCCACAATGAGCAGTTCTTC. Translation: CASSLSQGSHNEQFF. This chain uses TRBV7-2 with TRBJ2-1; D is possibly TRBD1 (6 bases). The germline V gene encodes CDR1 SGHTA and CDR2 FQGNSA. The CDR3 is made up of 15 amino acids. Trimming pared 2 bases from V and 5 bases from J, leaving 13 bases between.

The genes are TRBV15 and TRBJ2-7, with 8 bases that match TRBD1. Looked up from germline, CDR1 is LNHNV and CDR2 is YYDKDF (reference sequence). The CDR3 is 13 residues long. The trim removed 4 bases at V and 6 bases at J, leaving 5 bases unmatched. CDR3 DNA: TGTGCCACCAGCATAGGGACAGGTAGCGAGCAGTACTTC. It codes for CATSIGTGSEQYF.